This T cell receptor (beta chain) was sequenced for a study of response to subunit inactivated influenza vaccine. General observations from the study: Each seasonal influenza vaccination recruits few new T cells, the authors suggested.

Germline values: CDR1 SGHNT, CDR2 YYREEE (reference sequence). The CDR3 is 14 residues long. Trimming removed 6 bases from V and 5 bases from J, with 15 bases in between. TCRdb re-analysed the RT-PCR reads in MiXCR, keeping a single row per CDR3 protein. The sample lists 450,000 to 600,000 distinct CDR3 sequences; about 8% were seen once. In regard to this clonotype: Its antigen is not known.

This TCR derives from a man between 50 and 75 years old who received an inactivated influenza vaccine. Here the sequenced sample was PBMCs from blood, taken roughly 24 months after vaccination. The chain has TRBV5-4 and TRBJ2-1; D may match TRBD1 or TRBD2 (5 bases each). The CDR3 sequence is CASNVGTNDNEQFF. CDR3 nucleotide sequence: TGTGCCAGCAATGTTGGGACCAACGACAATGAGCAGTTCTTC. Full variable domain (remainder filled in from reference TRBV5-4 and TRBJ2-1): ETGVTQSPTHLIKTRGQQVTLRCSSQSGHNTVSWYQQALGQGPQFIFQYYREEENGRGNFPPRFSGLQFPNYSSELNVNALELDDSALYLCASNVGTNDNEQFFGPGTRLTVL.